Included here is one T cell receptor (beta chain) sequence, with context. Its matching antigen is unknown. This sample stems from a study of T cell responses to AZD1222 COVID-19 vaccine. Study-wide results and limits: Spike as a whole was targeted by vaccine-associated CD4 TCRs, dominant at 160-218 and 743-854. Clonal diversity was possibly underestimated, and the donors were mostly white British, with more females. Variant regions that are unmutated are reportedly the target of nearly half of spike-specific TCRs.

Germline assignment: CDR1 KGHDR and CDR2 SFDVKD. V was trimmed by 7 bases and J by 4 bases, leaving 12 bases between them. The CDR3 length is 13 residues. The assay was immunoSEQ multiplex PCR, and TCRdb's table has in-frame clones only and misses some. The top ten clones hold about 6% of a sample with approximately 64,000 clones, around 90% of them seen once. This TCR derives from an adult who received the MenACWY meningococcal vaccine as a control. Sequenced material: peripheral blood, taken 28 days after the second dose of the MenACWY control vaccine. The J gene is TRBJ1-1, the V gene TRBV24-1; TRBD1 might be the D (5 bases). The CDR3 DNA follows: TGTGCCACCAGCAGGGATGGGACCACTGAAGCTTTCTTT. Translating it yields CATSRDGTTEAFF.